This T cell receptor beta chain was recovered during a study of blood T cell repertoires in COVID-19. Per the germline V gene, CDR1 is SGHNT and CDR2 is YENEEA. Trimming left V 4 bases short and J 10 bases short, with 8 bases between. CDR3 length: 11 amino acids. Profiling relied on immunoSEQ multiplex PCR, and the TCRdb table lists in-frame clones only, not all of them. Here the sample spans a few hundred thousand clones, about 90% being singletons. The V gene is TRBV11-3, the J gene TRBJ2-1; weak D call: TRBD1 (6 bases). Source material: PBMCs or T cells enriched from blood (not recorded which). The clonotype comes from a man aged 35 to 55 in a cohort exposed to, infected with or recovered from COVID-19 (not recorded which). The CDR3 spells CASSSGTEQFF. CDR3 coding DNA: TGTGCCAGCAGCTCCGGGACAGAGCAGTTCTTC.